This TCR beta chain was found in a study of molecular identifiers for immune sequencing clone quantification. This clonotype has ten or more counts. Trimming pared 4 bases from V and 6 bases from J, leaving 16 bases between. Germline CDR1 SGDLS, CDR2 YYNGEE. The CDR3 is 14 amino acids. A single record per CDR3 protein comes from TCRdb applying MiXCR to the PCR reads. This sample yields 40,000 or so distinct CDR3 sequences, of which roughly 19% are seen a single time; about 1% belongs to the top ten. The chain couples TRBV9 to TRBJ1-1; tentatively, D is TRBD1 (6 bases). The source is a human donor in good health. Some libraries in this study had Jurkat cell RNA spiked in. Material for sequencing was naive CD8+ T cells from blood, with Jurkat cell RNA spiked in. Subset noted: FACS-sorted CD8+CD4-CCR7+CD45RA+ naive T cells. DNA for the CDR3: TGTGCCAGCAGCCCTCAGGGAGGGGGGCCTGAAGCTTTCTTT. This codes for CASSPQGGGPEAFF.